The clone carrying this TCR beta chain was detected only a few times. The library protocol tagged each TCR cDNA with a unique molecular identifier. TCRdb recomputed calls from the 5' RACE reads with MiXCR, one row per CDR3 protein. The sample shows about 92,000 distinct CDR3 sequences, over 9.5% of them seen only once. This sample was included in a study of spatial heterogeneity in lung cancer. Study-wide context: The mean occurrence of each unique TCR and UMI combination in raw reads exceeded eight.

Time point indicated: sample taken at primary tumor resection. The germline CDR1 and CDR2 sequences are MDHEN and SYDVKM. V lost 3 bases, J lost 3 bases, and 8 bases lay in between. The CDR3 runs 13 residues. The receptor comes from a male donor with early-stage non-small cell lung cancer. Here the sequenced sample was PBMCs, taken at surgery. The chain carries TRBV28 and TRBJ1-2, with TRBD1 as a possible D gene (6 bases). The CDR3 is CASSFGTYYGYTF. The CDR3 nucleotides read TGTGCCAGCAGTTTCGGGACATACTATGGCTACACCTTC.